This T cell receptor (beta chain) was sequenced in a study of T cell responses to AZD1222 COVID-19 vaccine (dated by TCRdb to the early 2020s). With respect to the entire study: Because spike-specific TCR depth and breadth did not differ between the two schedules, AZD1222 recipients who got a second dose at roughly 4 weeks were pooled with those who got a second dose at roughly 12 weeks. Enrollment into the trials was organized by age into subgroups of 18-55, 56-69 and 70-plus years, and those subgroups contained roughly 150, 30 and 60 TCR-sequenced participants, respectively. TCR sequencing was performed for 233 trial participants, of whom around 200 were given two doses of AZD1222 and some 25 were given two doses of MenACWY control vaccine. Overall study outcomes, separate from this receptor: CD4 TCRs associated with the vaccine covered the entire spike protein, and the dominant responses were in regions 160-218 and 743-854. Epitopes outside the regions mutated in the B.1.351 and B.1.1.7 variants were reportedly recognized by nearly half of the unique spike-specific TCRs. A significant rise in spike-specific TCR breadth and depth was observed after two AZD1222 doses relative to day 0 and relative to MenACWY recipients. Participants were mostly white British, with more females than males. The authors suggested clonal diversity may have been underestimated. In the small 56-69-year group, the increase in depth fell short of significance, most likely because of low power. Because no day 14 peak-response samples were available, the repertoires could be characterized only after the peak T cell response. Conclusions about previously exposed vaccinees are limited because only five or six AZD1222 recipients were SARS-CoV-2 seropositive at baseline.

The label giving this sample's time point can be read as: baseline before first vaccination. Vaccinee samples came from UK trials COV001 and COV002, including a single-blind randomized controlled phase 2/3 trial of AZD1222 (ChAdOx1 nCoV-19) in healthy adults. Trial participant PBMC samples were collected at day 0 and day 28 after the second dose for TCRbeta chain sequencing. The CDR3 regions of human TCRbeta chains were analyzed by immunosequencing. From the authors' description of their analysis: Repertoire TCRs were checked for matches against a reference library of SARS-CoV-2-specific TCRs that had been generated using the MIRA antigen-specificity platform. Breadth was defined as the fraction of unique TCRs that were SARS-CoV-2-associated. Depth was defined as the fraction of total T cells that were SARS-CoV-2-associated. Each spike-specific TCR was assigned to its reactive spike region and to a CD4 or CD8 class using the MIRA data. Log10-transformed breadth and depth values were compared by one-way ANOVA with Sidak's multiple comparisons tests. TCRdb took over this immuneACCESS table, retaining in-frame rearrangements with V and J assigned. Such tables are incomplete; in checked studies, under half of the missing clones stem from an unresolved V gene, and the remainder is unexplained. For V, J and clone size, that table is used; D and trimming come from the DNA. This sample is represented by over 85,000 clones; 70% to 90% of them were singletons. Together, the top ten hold 5% of the sample.

V loses 4 bases at its end and J loses 4 bases; junction bases beyond the gene matches: 6. Via the germline V gene (reference sequence), CDR1 is MNHEY and CDR2 SMNVEV. Spanning cysteine to phenylalanine, the CDR3 consists of 16 amino acids. Only the CDR3 DNA stays, 48 bases, in frame from base 1. This clone was detected only a few times. What this receptor recognizes is not known. Nothing much larger sits one base from this clone, and base qualities are not available. The V gene is TRBV27 and the J gene is TRBJ1-4; TRBD1 matches 10 bases in the middle. The TCR originated in an adult in good health. The input for sequencing was peripheral blood, taken on day 0 of AZD1222 vaccination. The CDR3 protein sequence reads: CASSSPGDRGNEKLFF. Read as DNA, the sequence is TGTGCCAGCAGTTCACCCGGGGACAGGGGTAATGAAAAACTGTTTTTT.